This TCR beta chain is drawn from a study of PD-1 blockade in mismatch repair-deficient tumors. Study-wide context: Patients had approximately 12 mismatch repair-deficient cancer types and were previously treated and progressing. Regarding the study as a whole: After pembrolizumab, tumor-resident clones rose rapidly, then generally contracted before radiologic responses.

Every patient had mismatch repair deficiency by PCR or immunohistochemistry. TCR sequencing covered a few patients who responded to pembrolizumab. As to this clone: As yet, its antigen is unknown.

Profiled with immunoSEQ multiplex PCR; TCRdb holds only in-frame clones, not every one. The sample gives around 110,000 clones, over 65% of which show up once; 4% to 5% is in the top ten. V lost 2 bases and J lost 4, with 9 bases in between. The CDR3 has 13 amino acids. The V gene's germline CDR1 is SGHRS and CDR2 YFSETQ. The rearrangement joins TRBV5-1 to TRBJ2-5; unclear D gene. The sequenced sample was peripheral blood, obtained just over 59 weeks after starting pembrolizumab. The receptor comes from an adult with mismatch repair-deficient cancer. CDR3 residues: CASSFDRAETQYF. CDR3 DNA: TGCGCCAGCAGCTTTGACCGGGCAGAGACCCAGTACTTC.